These 30 T cell receptor beta chains share one sample of origin, sequenced in a study of T cell repertoires in cytomegalovirus infection. Using its own MiXCR run on the reads, TCRdb lists one record per CDR3 protein. The sample comprises approximately 500,000 distinct CDR3 sequences, about 17% of which are singletons, and 20% to 30% rests with the top ten. The sample was CD8+ T cells from PBMCs. The receptors stem from a human donor in good health (CMV status not recorded). Some clones in this sample may be carry-over from other donors' samples.

This clonotype was counted a few times. The chain employs TRBV27 and TRBJ2-7; 7 positions agree with TRBD1. Trimming took 2 bases from V and 4 from J; bases not matched to a gene: 5. Germline V lookup: CDR1 MNHEY, CDR2 SMNVEV (reference sequence). This CDR3 is 14 amino acids long. In DNA, the CDR3 is TGTGCCAGCAGTTTAGGGACAGTGATGTACGAGCAGTACTTC. It encodes CASSLGTVMYEQYF.

J is TRBJ2-1 and V is TRBV20-1, with TRBD2 matching 7 bases. CDR1 is DFQATT and CDR2 is SNEGSKA in the germline V gene (reference sequence). The CDR3 has 14 amino acids. V lost 6 bases, J lost 5 bases, and 10 bases stayed unmatched. CDR3 sequence: CSAALSGWNNEQFF. CDR3 DNA sequence: TGCAGTGCCGCCCTTAGCGGGTGGAACAATGAGCAGTTCTTC.

Only a few counts were recorded for this clonotype. The rearrangement joins TRBV27 to TRBJ2-1; 7 nucleotides agree with TRBD2. The CDR3 extends over 14 amino acids. From germline, CDR1 is MNHEY and CDR2 SMNVEV (reference sequence). After removal of 8 bases from V and 3 bases from J, the junction contained 7 bases not matched to a gene. Here the CDR3 DNA reads TGTGCCAGCTTAACCGGGAGGAACTACAATGAGCAGTTCTTC. Its translation: CASLTGRNYNEQFF.

Points on this clonotype: This likely comes from a read error, as the CDR3 has no conserved phenylalanine or tryptophan at its end. The chain combines TRBV27 with TRBJ1-2, with D perhaps matching TRBD1 (6 bases). Germline V gene lookup returns CDR1 MNHEY and CDR2 SMNVEV (reference sequence). The CDR3 totals 16 residues. V was clipped by 5 bases and J by 1 base, with 17 bases between them. As DNA, the CDR3 is TGTGCCAGCAGTCCAAGCACCGGACAGCTTAACTATGGCTACACCTTA. The encoded protein is CASSPSTGQLNYGYTL.

This clonotype came up many times. The chain links TRBV7-8 to TRBJ1-5, with D perhaps TRBD1 (6 bases). In germline, CDR1 is SGHVS, CDR2 FQNEAQ. This CDR3 region has 16 residues. Trimming removed 0 bases at V and 1 base at J, with 10 bases between. CDR3 nucleotide sequence: TGTGCCAGCAGCTTAGCGACGGGGGCGAGCAATCAGCCCCAGCATTTT. This translates into CASSLATGASNQPQHF.

Note on this clonotype: A read error may account for a junction end that differs from germline. The chain combines TRBV6-5 with TRBJ1-6; no firm D call. The CDR3 covers 15 residues. Germline CDR1 MNHEY, CDR2 SVGAGI. The CDR3, as DNA: TGTGCCAGCAGGGCCCGAAAGGACGAGAATTCACTCCTCCACTTT. It specifies CASRARKDENSLLHF.

This clonotype has more than one count but fewer than ten. The V gene is TRBV7-9, the J gene TRBJ2-5; TRBD2 might be the D (5 bases). Germline CDR1 reads SEHNR; CDR2 reads FQNEAQ (reference sequence). V was clipped by 5 bases and J by 4 bases, with 20 bases between them. The CDR3 consists of 16 residues. The CDR3 here is CASSHLEALAGETQYF. The CDR3 nucleotides are TGTGCCAGCAGCCACCTCGAGGCCCTAGCAGGAGAGACCCAGTACTTC.

This clonotype was counted between two and nine times. The rearrangement joins TRBV6-5 to TRBJ1-1; a weak D match, TRBD1 (5 bases). Germline V gene data show CDR1 as MNHEY and CDR2 as SVGAGI. V dropped 2 bases and J dropped 5 bases, with 9 bases sitting between them. This CDR3 is 13 amino acids long. The CDR3 DNA follows: TGTGCCAGCAGTTACGTCCAGGGTACTGAAGCTTTCTTT. It encodes CASSYVQGTEAFF.

This clonotype was recorded a few times. The V gene is TRBV19, the J gene TRBJ2-3; D is undetermined. V lost 7 bases and J 4 bases, leaving 6 bases between the germline ends. From germline, CDR1 is LNHDA and CDR2 SQIVND (reference sequence). This CDR3 comprises 11 residues. The CDR3 sequence is CASKIADTQYF. In DNA, the CDR3 is TGTGCCAGTAAAATCGCAGATACGCAGTATTTT.

This clonotype has ten or more counts. This chain uses TRBV5-5 with TRBJ2-7; 13 bases are a match to TRBD2. CDR1 and CDR2 (germline): SGHKS, YYEKEE (reference sequence). Trimming took 4 bases from V and 3 from J; bases not matched to a gene: 4. CDR3 size: 15 residues. CDR3 nucleotides: TGTGCCAGCAGCGCGACTAGCGGGGGGAACTACGAGCAGTACTTC. It is translated as CASSATSGGNYEQYF.

The gene calls are TRBV5-4 and TRBJ1-1; the match to TRBD1 covers 9 bases. In germline, CDR1 is SGHNT, CDR2 YYREEE (reference sequence). V lost 1 base to trimming and J lost 6 bases; unmatched junction nucleotides: 10. The length of the CDR3 is 16 residues. Written as DNA, the CDR3 is TGTGCCAGCAGCTTGCCACCGGGACAGGGATCCCCTGAAGCTTTCTTT. It is translated as CASSLPPGQGSPEAFF.

The sample holds many counts of this clonotype. The genes are TRBV6-4 and TRBJ1-1, with a tentative D call TRBD1 (5 bases). In germline, CDR1 is MRHNA, CDR2 SNTAGT. Trimming took off 0 bases at V and 5 bases at J, with 10 bases between the two ends. CDR3 length: 14 amino acids. DNA of the CDR3: TGTGCCAGCAGTGACTCGAAGGAGGGGACTGAAGCTTTCTTT. Translating gives CASSDSKEGTEAFF.

This clonotype was seen more than once but under ten times. The chain employs TRBV9 and TRBJ2-2; tentatively, D is TRBD2 (6 bases). The CDR3 is 14 amino acids. Germline V gene data show CDR1 as SGDLS and CDR2 as YYNGEE. Trimming removed 1 base from V and 8 bases from J, with 12 bases in between. The CDR3 spells CASSVTTSRGELFF. The CDR3 DNA reads TGTGCCAGCAGCGTAACAACTAGCCGGGGGGAGCTGTTTTTT.

This clonotype was seen ten or more times. The chain combines TRBV7-9 with TRBJ1-1; no definite D call. The CDR3 contains 12 residues. The germline CDR1 and CDR2 sequences are SEHNR and FQNEAQ (reference sequence). Trimming removed 1 base at V and 7 bases at J, with 7 bases between. In DNA form, the CDR3 reads TGTGCCAGCAGCTTAGGGACCCTTGAAGCTTTCTTT. Translated: CASSLGTLEAFF.

This clonotype came up a few times. The chain is built from TRBV9 and TRBJ1-1; D is unclear. Germline CDR1 and CDR2: SGDLS and YYNGEE. The CDR3 has 13 amino acids. V dropped 0 bases and J dropped 5 bases, with 8 bases sitting between them. The CDR3 spells CASSVGDRTEAFF. CDR3 sequence (DNA): TGTGCCAGCAGCGTAGGGGATAGGACTGAAGCTTTCTTT.

This chain uses TRBV5-4 with TRBJ1-2; 7 bases map to TRBD1. Germline lookup yields CDR1 SGHNT and CDR2 YYREEE (reference sequence). V lost 4 bases, J lost 6 bases, and 21 bases stayed unmatched. This CDR3 is 18 amino acids long. The CDR3 here is CASSPTPSGRGHQDGYTF. The CDR3 region has the DNA TGTGCCAGCAGCCCGACTCCATCGGGGAGGGGGCATCAGGATGGCTACACCTTC.

The chain uses TRBV4-1 and TRBJ2-7; D possibly corresponds to TRBD2 (6 bases). CDR3 length equals 13 residues. The V gene's germline CDR1 is MGHRA and CDR2 YSYEKL. V was clipped by 0 bases and J by 6 bases, with 9 bases between them. DNA of the CDR3: TGCGCCAGCAGCCAAGATATGGGGGGCGAGCAGTACTTC. Translating it yields CASSQDMGGEQYF.

This sequence joins TRBV9 and TRBJ2-1, with 7 bases matching TRBD2. Unmatched junction bases numbered 5, after V lost 0 bases and J lost 5 bases. Germline CDR1 reads SGDLS; CDR2 reads YYNGEE. This CDR3 comprises 15 residues. The chain's CDR3 is CASSVALAIHNEQFF. Written as DNA, the CDR3 is TGTGCCAGCAGCGTAGCACTAGCGATCCACAATGAGCAGTTCTTC.

This clonotype came up many times. The genes are TRBV7-2 and TRBJ1-1; a possible D gene is TRBD1 (5 bases). V lost 1 base and J 8 bases, leaving 14 bases between the germline ends. CDR3 length: 14 amino acids. Germline-derived CDR1 and CDR2 are SGHTA and FQGNSA. The CDR3 loop is CASSLVEGDSEAFF. The CDR3 bases are TGTGCCAGCAGCTTAGTCGAAGGTGACAGCGAAGCTTTCTTT.

This clonotype was detected ten times or more. The chain has TRBV7-9 and TRBJ2-5, with 9 bases aligning to TRBD1. The germline V gene encodes CDR1 SEHNR and CDR2 FQNEAQ (reference sequence). CDR3 length equals 17 residues. V was clipped by 1 base and J by 4 bases; unmatched bases: 10. The CDR3 protein is CASSLGAVDRGRETQYF. The CDR3 DNA sequence: TGTGCCAGCAGCTTAGGGGCGGTGGACAGGGGACGAGAGACCCAGTACTTC.

The sample holds a few counts of this clonotype. V usage is TRBV28 and J usage is TRBJ2-1; 10 positions agree with TRBD2. Germline CDR1 reads MDHEN; CDR2 reads SYDVKM. V was clipped by 4 bases and J by 6 bases; unmatched bases: 6. The CDR3 runs to 15 residues. CDR3 coding DNA: TGTGCCAGCAGTTCCTTACTAGCGGGATCCAATGAGCAGTTCTTC. This translates into CASSSLLAGSNEQFF.

This clonotype was recorded at least ten times. The rearrangement links TRBV14 to TRBJ2-3; the D is unclear. Between the trimmed V and J ends, which lost 0 bases and 0 bases, there was a span of 4 bases. The CDR3 length is 14 residues. Germline V gene data show CDR1 as SGHDN and CDR2 as FVKESK. The chain's CDR3 is CASSQEASTDTQYF. CDR3 DNA sequence: TGTGCCAGCAGCCAAGAAGCAAGCACAGATACGCAGTATTTT.

This clonotype came up many times. The chain carries TRBV6-1 and TRBJ1-3; D gene ambiguous. The germline V gene has CDR1 MNHNS and CDR2 SASEGT. The V and J ends lost 4 bases and 1 base respectively, with 8 bases between them. CDR3 length: 14 residues. CDR3 region: CASSVVESGNTIYF. The DNA of the CDR3 is TGTGCCAGCAGTGTTGTAGAGTCTGGAAACACCATATATTTT.

The chain couples TRBV27 to TRBJ1-1; D may be TRBD1 (6 bases). Germline V lookup: CDR1 MNHEY, CDR2 SMNVEV (reference sequence). Trimming stripped 1 base from V and 5 bases from J, with 14 bases between. This CDR3 contains 15 residues. This chain's CDR3 is CASSLLTGNRTEAFF. The CDR3 DNA reads TGTGCCAGCAGTTTATTGACAGGTAATAGGACTGAAGCTTTCTTT.

This clonotype turned up a few times. The V call is TRBV19, the J call TRBJ1-5; D is unresolved. V was pared by 1 base and J by 0 bases, with 7 bases between. Germline loops: CDR1 LNHDA, CDR2 SQIVND (reference sequence). The CDR3 runs to 15 residues. CDR3 in amino acids: CASSIAAYSNQPQHF. In nucleotides, the CDR3 is TGTGCCAGTAGTATAGCCGCATATAGCAATCAGCCCCAGCATTTT.

This clonotype was found a few times. The rearrangement links TRBV4-1 to TRBJ1-3; 7 bases line up with TRBD1. The CDR3 covers 16 residues. Germline V gene lookup returns CDR1 MGHRA and CDR2 YSYEKL. V shed 4 bases and J 0 bases; nucleotides not matched to a gene: 6. This CDR3 is CASSLPGQNSGNTIYF. In DNA form, the CDR3 reads TGCGCCAGCAGCCTGCCGGGACAGAACTCTGGAAACACCATATATTTT.

The sample holds many counts of this clonotype. The chain employs TRBV14 and TRBJ1-1; 9 bases agree with TRBD1. CDR1 is SGHDN, CDR2 FVKESK, per germline. This CDR3 comprises 17 residues. V dropped 4 bases and J dropped 4; count of bases not matched to a gene: 13. The CDR3 is CASSLSGTGSRGTEAFF. The DNA of the CDR3 is TGTGCCAGCAGCCTCTCCGGGACAGGGTCGCGCGGCACTGAAGCTTTCTTT.

The chain is built from TRBV19 and TRBJ1-4; D may be TRBD1 (5 bases). This CDR3 has 13 residues. Looked up from germline, CDR1 is LNHDA and CDR2 is SQIVND (reference sequence). Between the trimmed V and J ends, which lost 8 bases and 2 bases, there was a span of 9 bases. The CDR3 DNA follows: TGTGCCAGTTGGGGGATGACTAATGAAAAACTGTTTTTT. This codes for CASWGMTNEKLFF.

This clonotype was observed at least ten times. The chain employs TRBV27 and TRBJ2-3; D might be TRBD2 (6 bases). The CDR3 is made up of 16 amino acids. Trimming cost V 1 base and J 5 bases, with 16 bases left between them. The germline CDR1 and CDR2 sequences are MNHEY and SMNVEV (reference sequence). The CDR3 is CASSLWGIGGIDTQYF. The CDR3 nucleotides read TGTGCCAGCAGTTTATGGGGGATCGGAGGGATAGATACGCAGTATTTT.

This clonotype was seen more than once but under ten times. The rearrangement uses TRBV27 and TRBJ2-1, with 8 bases identical to TRBD2. The CDR3 is made up of 14 amino acids. From germline, CDR1 is MNHEY and CDR2 SMNVEV (reference sequence). V was clipped by 4 bases and J by 8 bases; unmatched bases: 7. Written as DNA, the CDR3 is TGTGCCAGCAGTTCTGGACTAGCTGAGGATGAGCAGTTCTTC. Its protein is CASSSGLAEDEQFF.